The source of this T cell receptor beta chain is a study of T cells in Graves' hyperthyroidism and ophthalmopathy. Together with thyroid ultrasound, orbital computed tomography, serum thyroxine and TRAb, clinical symptoms were used for diagnoses. The source of the PBMCs was less than 12 ml of fresh peripheral blood. Researchers took RNA transcripts and amplified the TCR beta CDR3 regions from them. The TCR CDR3 first-round RT-PCR relied on the HTBI primer set. Using its own MiXCR run on the multiplex PCR reads, TCRdb lists one record per CDR3 protein. This table has hundreds of thousands of distinct CDR3 sequences, 38% appearing once. The sample holds a few counts of this clonotype. Sequencing input: blood. This sequence originates from a young man with Graves' hyperthyroidism.

The CDR3 DNA is TGCAGCGTTGAAGCCGGGATAACCGGGACAGAATACACCGGGGAGCTGTTTTTT. Amino acids: CSVEAGITGTEYTGELFF. The chain is built from TRBV29-1 and TRBJ2-2, with 7 bases aligning to TRBD1. Germline-derived CDR1 and CDR2 are SQVTM and ANQGSEA. The CDR3 totals 18 residues. V lost 1 base to trimming and J lost 3 bases; unmatched junction nucleotides: 14.